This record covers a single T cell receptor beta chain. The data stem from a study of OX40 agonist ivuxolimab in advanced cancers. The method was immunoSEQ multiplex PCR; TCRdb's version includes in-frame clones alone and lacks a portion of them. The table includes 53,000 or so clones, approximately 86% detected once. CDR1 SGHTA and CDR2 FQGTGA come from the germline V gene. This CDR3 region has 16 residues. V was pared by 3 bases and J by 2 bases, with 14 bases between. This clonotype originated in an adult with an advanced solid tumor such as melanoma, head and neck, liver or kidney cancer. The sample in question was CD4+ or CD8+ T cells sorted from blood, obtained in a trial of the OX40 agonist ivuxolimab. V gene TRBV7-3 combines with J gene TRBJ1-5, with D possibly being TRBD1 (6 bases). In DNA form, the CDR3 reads TGTGCCAGCAGCTTGTGGGGGGCATCGGGCAATCAGCCCCAGCATTTT. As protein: CASSLWGASGNQPQHF. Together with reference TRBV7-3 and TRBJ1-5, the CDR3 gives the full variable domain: GAGVSQTPSNKVTEKGKYVELRCDPISGHTALYWYRQSLGQGPEFLIYFQGTGAADDSGLPNDRFFAVRPEGSVSTLKIQRTERGDSAVYLCASSLWGASGNQPQHFGDGTRLSIL.